The clone carrying this T cell receptor (beta chain) was picked up many times. Its cognate antigen is unknown. This record belongs to a study of early T cells in non-severe SARS-CoV-2 infection. Study background: Chains from this unsorted whole-blood bulk RNA could not be paired. Overall study results and limits: Matching against VDJdb likely underestimated virus-specific expansions, favoring anti-spike CD8.

The library protocol tagged individual cDNA molecules with unique molecular identifiers. TCRdb re-derived calls from the 5' RACE reads in MiXCR, one entry per CDR3 protein. The sample lists more than 65,000 distinct CDR3 sequences, more than 14% seen once, with roughly 3.8% in the top ten. Trimming pared 5 bases from V and 1 base from J, leaving 14 bases between. Germline V gene data show CDR1 as SQVTM and CDR2 as ANQGSEA. The CDR3 totals 14 residues. The chain combines TRBV29-1 with TRBJ1-1; possibly TRBD1 for D (5 bases). The sample here was whole blood, taken at baseline. The clonotype was recovered from an adult who was a healthcare worker with PCR-confirmed SARS-CoV-2 infection or an uninfected control (not recorded which). The CDR3 loop reads CSVPRGVTNTEAFF. CDR3 in DNA: TGCAGCGTTCCGCGGGGGGTTACGAACACTGAAGCTTTCTTT.